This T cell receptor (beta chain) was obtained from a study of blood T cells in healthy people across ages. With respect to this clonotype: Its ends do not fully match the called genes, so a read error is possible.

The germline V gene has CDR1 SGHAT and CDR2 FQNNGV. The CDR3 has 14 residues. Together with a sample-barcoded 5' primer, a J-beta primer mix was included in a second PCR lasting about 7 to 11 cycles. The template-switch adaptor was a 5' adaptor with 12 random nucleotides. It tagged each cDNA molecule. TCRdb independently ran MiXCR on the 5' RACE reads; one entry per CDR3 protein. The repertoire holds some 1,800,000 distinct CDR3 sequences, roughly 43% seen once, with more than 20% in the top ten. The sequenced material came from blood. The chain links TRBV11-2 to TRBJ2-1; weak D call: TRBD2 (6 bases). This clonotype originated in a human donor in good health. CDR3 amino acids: CASSRVGGNNGQFF. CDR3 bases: TGTGCCAGCAGCCGCGTGGGGGGTAACAATGGGCAGTTCTTC.